The 13 T cell receptor beta chains below were found in one sample sequenced in a study of blood T cell repertoires in COVID-19. Only in-frame clones appear in the TCRdb table, and some are missing; sequencing was by immunoSEQ multiplex PCR. This sample has fewer than 500,000 clones; around 89% occur once, and the top ten carry 4% to 5.5%. Sequencing used peripheral blood. The receptors originated from a woman aged 25 to 39 with acute or convalescent COVID-19.

There are a few counts of this clone. The chain uses TRBV9 and TRBJ1-1, with D maybe TRBD1 (5 bases). This CDR3 is 13 amino acids long. Germline V gene data show CDR1 as SGDLS and CDR2 as YYNGEE. V lost 3 bases and J lost 1, with 7 bases in between. The CDR3 region has the DNA TGTGCCAGCAGCGACCAGGGGAACACTGAAGCTTTCTTT. Translation: CASSDQGNTEAFF.

This chain uses TRBV3-1 (or the pseudogene TRBV3-2) with TRBJ2-1; D remains ambiguous. V dropped 0 bases and J dropped 9 bases, with 12 bases sitting between them. Germline CDR1 reads LGHDT; CDR2 reads YNNKEL (reference sequence). The CDR3 runs 14 residues. CDR3 region: CASSQDTRVGEQFF. DNA for the CDR3: TGTGCCAGCAGCCAAGATACACGGGTTGGTGAGCAGTTCTTC.

The rearrangement links TRBV5-1 to TRBJ2-3, with 14 bases fitting TRBD2. The V gene end was trimmed by 3 bases and the J gene end by 4 bases; junction bases not matched to a gene: 7. Germline values: CDR1 SGHRS, CDR2 YFSETQ. The length of the CDR3 is 17 residues. The CDR3 loop reads CASSSLTSGGASDTQYF. The CDR3 DNA reads as TGCGCCAGCAGCTCGCTGACTAGCGGGGGGGCTTCAGATACGCAGTATTTT.

This chain uses TRBV11-2 with TRBJ2-1, with 13 bases fitting TRBD2. This CDR3 is 18 amino acids long. CDR1 is SGHAT, CDR2 FQNNGV, per germline. Trimming cost V 7 bases and J 5 bases; bases outside gene matches: 14. CDR3 in amino acids: CASILLPGLAGSDNEQFF. The CDR3 coding sequence is TGTGCCAGCATCCTTCTCCCGGGACTAGCGGGGAGCGACAATGAGCAGTTCTTC.

This clone was detected a few times. The chain carries TRBV2 and TRBJ1-1; no reliable D call. This CDR3 spans 13 amino acids. V was clipped by 6 bases and J by 5 bases, with 13 bases between them. Germline loops: CDR1 SNHLY, CDR2 FYNNEI. Here the CDR3 DNA reads TGTGCCAGCAGGGCTCAAATGTGGACTGAAGCTTTCTTT. This codes for CASRAQMWTEAFF.

The chain recombines TRBV4-1 with TRBJ2-5; D is uncertain. Between the trimmed V and J ends, which lost 2 bases and 5 bases, there was a span of 9 bases. Germline V lookup: CDR1 MGHRA, CDR2 YSYEKL. The CDR3 has 13 residues. The chain's CDR3 is CASSQILQETQYF. The CDR3 nucleotides are TGCGCCAGCAGCCAAATTTTACAGGAGACCCAGTACTTC.

The J gene is TRBJ2-1, the V gene TRBV7-3; TRBD1 matches at 8 bases. The V gene end was trimmed by 3 bases and the J gene end by 8 bases; junction bases not matched to a gene: 6. This CDR3 is 14 amino acids long. Germline V CDR1 and CDR2: SGHTA, FQGTGA. The CDR3 region has the DNA TGTGCCAGCAGCTTCATCGGACAGGGCGATGAGCAGTTCTTC. It specifies CASSFIGQGDEQFF.

The chain links TRBV14 to TRBJ1-1; the D is unclear. The germline V gene has CDR1 SGHDN and CDR2 FVKESK. V was trimmed by 1 base and J by 5 bases, leaving 17 bases between them. CDR3 length equals 16 residues. The CDR3 sequence: CASSQAIGSFWTEAFF. Written as DNA, the CDR3 is TGTGCCAGCAGCCAAGCAATCGGTTCCTTTTGGACTGAAGCTTTCTTT.

This clone appeared once. The sample contains more than one DNA sequence encoding this CDR3. The chain combines TRBV18 with TRBJ2-7; TRBD1 aligns across 10 bases. The CDR3 totals 13 residues. CDR1 and CDR2 from the germline V gene are KGHSH and LQKENI. Trimming cost V 6 bases and J 4 bases; bases outside gene matches: 3. CDR3 sequence (DNA): TGTGCCAGCTCTGGACAGGGGGGGTACGAGCAGTACTTC. It codes for CASSGQGGYEQYF.

J is TRBJ1-2 and V is TRBV19; D is perhaps TRBD1 (5 bases). The CDR3 has 12 amino acids. Germline lookup yields CDR1 LNHDA and CDR2 SQIVND (reference sequence). V was shortened by 4 bases and J by 4 bases, with 7 bases between the two germline ends. CDR3: CASSRDSYGYTF. The CDR3 DNA follows: TGTGCCAGTAGTAGAGACAGCTATGGCTACACCTTC.

J is TRBJ2-5 and V is TRBV15; tentative D call: TRBD2 (5 bases). Germline V gene lookup returns CDR1 LNHNV and CDR2 YYDKDF (reference sequence). Trimming cost V 0 bases and J 2 bases, with 10 bases left between them. CDR3 size: 15 residues. The CDR3 is CATSRDGGRQETQYF. For the CDR3, the DNA is TGTGCCACCAGCAGAGATGGAGGCAGGCAAGAGACCCAGTACTTC. Supplemented by reference TRBV15 and TRBJ2-5, the full variable domain reads DAMVIQNPRYQVTQFGKPVTLSCSQTLNHNVMYWYQQKSSQAPKLLFHYYDKDFNNEADTPDNFQSRRPNTSFCFLDIRSPGLGDTAMYLCATSRDGGRQETQYFGPGTRLLVL.

The V call is TRBV6-5, the J call TRBJ1-1; D may be TRBD1 (5 bases). This CDR3 has 14 amino acids. V was cut by 3 bases and J by 11 bases, with 19 bases left in between. CDR1 is MNHEY and CDR2 is SVGAGI in the germline V gene. The DNA of the CDR3 is TGTGCCAGCAGTTATCGCCAGGGTTGGGTGGGGGCTTTCTTT. Amino acids: CASSYRQGWVGAFF.

The gene calls are TRBV12-3 or TRBV12-4 and TRBJ1-5; D is possibly TRBD1 (5 bases). The CDR3 consists of 13 residues. Trimming took off 5 bases at V and 3 bases at J, with 8 bases between the two ends. The CDR3, as DNA: TGTGCCAGCAGTACAGGTTACAATCAGCCCCAGCATTTT. It yields the protein CASSTGYNQPQHF.